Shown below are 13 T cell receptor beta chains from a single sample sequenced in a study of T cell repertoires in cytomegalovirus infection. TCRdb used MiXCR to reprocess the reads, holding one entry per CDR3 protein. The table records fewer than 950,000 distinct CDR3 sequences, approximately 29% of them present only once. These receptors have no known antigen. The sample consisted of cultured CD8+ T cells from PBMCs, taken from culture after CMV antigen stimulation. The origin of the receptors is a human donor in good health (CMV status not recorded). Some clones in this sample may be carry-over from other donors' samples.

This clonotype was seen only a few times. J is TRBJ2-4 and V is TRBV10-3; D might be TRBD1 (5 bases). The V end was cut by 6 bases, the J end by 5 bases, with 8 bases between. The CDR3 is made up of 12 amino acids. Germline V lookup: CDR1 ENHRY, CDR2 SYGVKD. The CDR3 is CAISDRENIQYF. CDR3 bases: TGTGCCATCAGCGACAGAGAAAACATTCAGTACTTC.

CDR3 sequence reads: CASSIAGGSYEQYF. CDR3 nucleotide sequence: TGTGCCAGTAGTATAGCAGGGGGCTCCTACGAGCAGTACTTC. J is TRBJ2-7 and V is TRBV19, with 7 bases lining up with TRBD1. J lost 0 bases, V lost 1 base, and 0 bases had no gene match. The CDR3 covers 14 residues. In germline, CDR1 is LNHDA, CDR2 SQIVND (reference sequence).

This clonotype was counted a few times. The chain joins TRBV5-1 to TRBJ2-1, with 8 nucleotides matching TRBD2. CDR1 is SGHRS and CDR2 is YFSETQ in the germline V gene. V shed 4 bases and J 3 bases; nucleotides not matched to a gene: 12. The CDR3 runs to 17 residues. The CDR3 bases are TGCGCCAGCAGCCCCTCAAGCGGGGGACTGAACTACAATGAGCAGTTCTTC. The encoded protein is CASSPSSGGLNYNEQFF.

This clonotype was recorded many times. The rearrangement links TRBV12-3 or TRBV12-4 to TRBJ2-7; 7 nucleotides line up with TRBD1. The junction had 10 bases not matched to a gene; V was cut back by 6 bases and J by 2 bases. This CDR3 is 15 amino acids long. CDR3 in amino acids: CASSRPGQGAYEQYF. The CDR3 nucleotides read TGTGCCAGCAGCCGGCCCGGGCAGGGGGCCTACGAGCAGTACTTC.

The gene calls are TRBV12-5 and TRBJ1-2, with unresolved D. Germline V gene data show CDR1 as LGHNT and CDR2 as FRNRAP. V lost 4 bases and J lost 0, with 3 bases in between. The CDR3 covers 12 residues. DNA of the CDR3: TGTGCTAGTGGTTGGGCTAACTATGGCTACACCTTC. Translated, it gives CASGWANYGYTF.

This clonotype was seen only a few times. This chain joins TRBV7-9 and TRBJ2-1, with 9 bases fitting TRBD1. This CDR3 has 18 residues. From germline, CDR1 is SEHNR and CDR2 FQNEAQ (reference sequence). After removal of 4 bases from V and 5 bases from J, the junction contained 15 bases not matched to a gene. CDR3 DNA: TGTGCCAGCAGCTCCGGTCCCGGGACAGGGCCCCGGGACAATGAGCAGTTCTTC. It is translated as CASSSGPGTGPRDNEQFF.

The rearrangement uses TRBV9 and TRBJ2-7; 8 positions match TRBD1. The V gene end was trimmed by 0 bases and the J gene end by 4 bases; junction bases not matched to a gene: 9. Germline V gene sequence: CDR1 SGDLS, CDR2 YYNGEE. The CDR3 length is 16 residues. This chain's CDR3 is CASSVEAQGARYEQYF. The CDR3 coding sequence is TGTGCCAGCAGCGTAGAGGCCCAGGGGGCGCGATACGAGCAGTACTTC. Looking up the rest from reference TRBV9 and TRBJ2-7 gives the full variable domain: DSGVTQTPKHLITATGQRVTLRCSPRSGDLSVYWYQQSLDQGLQFLIQYYNGEERAKGNILERFSAQQFPDLHSELNLSSLELGDSALYFCASSVEAQGARYEQYFGPGTRLTVT.

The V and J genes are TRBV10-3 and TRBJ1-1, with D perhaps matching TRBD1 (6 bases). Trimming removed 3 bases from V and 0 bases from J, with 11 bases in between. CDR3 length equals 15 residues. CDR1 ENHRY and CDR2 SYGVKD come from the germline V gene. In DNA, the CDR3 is TGTGCCATCAGTGAAACCGGACAGATGAACACTGAAGCTTTCTTT. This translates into CAISETGQMNTEAFF.

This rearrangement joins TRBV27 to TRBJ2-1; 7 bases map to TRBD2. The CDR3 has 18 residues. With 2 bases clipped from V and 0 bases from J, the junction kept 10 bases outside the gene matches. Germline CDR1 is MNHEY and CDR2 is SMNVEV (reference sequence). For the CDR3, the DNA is TGTGCCAGCAGTTTAATCCCCCTAGCGGAGGGCTCCTACAATGAGCAGTTCTTC. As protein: CASSLIPLAEGSYNEQFF.

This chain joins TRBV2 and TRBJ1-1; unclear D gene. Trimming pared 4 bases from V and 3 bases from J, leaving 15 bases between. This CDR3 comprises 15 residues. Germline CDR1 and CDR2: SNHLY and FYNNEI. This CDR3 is CASSASREGHTEAFF. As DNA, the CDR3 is TGTGCCAGCAGTGCGTCCCGTGAAGGACACACTGAAGCTTTCTTT.

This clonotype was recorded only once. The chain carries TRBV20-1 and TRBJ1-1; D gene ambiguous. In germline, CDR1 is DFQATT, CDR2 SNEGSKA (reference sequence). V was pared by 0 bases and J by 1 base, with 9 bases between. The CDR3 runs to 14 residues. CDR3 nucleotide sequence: TGCAGTGCTAGAGATCTCAAGGGGAACACTGAAGCTTTCTTT. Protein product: CSARDLKGNTEAFF.

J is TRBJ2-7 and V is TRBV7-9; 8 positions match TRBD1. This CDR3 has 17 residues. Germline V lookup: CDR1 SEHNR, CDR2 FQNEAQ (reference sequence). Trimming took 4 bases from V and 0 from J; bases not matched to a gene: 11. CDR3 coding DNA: TGTGCCAGCAGCTGGGCTGCCGTAGACAGGGGCTCCTACGAGCAGTACTTC. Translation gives CASSWAAVDRGSYEQYF.

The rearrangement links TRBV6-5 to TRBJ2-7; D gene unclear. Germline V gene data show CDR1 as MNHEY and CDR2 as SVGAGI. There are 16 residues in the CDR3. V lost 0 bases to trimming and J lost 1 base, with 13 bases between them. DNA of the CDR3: TGTGCCAGCAGTTACTCGACGGCTTTCGAATCCTACGAGCAGTACTTC. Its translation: CASSYSTAFESYEQYF.